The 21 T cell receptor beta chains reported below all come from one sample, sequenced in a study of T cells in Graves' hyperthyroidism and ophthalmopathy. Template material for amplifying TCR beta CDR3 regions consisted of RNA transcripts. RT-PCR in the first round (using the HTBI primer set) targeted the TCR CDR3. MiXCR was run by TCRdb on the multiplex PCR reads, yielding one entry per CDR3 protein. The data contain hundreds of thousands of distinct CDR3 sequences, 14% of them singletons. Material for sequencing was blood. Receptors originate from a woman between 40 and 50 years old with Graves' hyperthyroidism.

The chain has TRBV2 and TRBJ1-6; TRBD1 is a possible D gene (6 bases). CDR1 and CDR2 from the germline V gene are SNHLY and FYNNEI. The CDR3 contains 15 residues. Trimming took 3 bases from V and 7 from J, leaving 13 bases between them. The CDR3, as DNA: TGTGCCAGCAGTGAGAGGGGGGGCGGGAATTCACCCCTCCACTTT. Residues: CASSERGGGNSPLHF.

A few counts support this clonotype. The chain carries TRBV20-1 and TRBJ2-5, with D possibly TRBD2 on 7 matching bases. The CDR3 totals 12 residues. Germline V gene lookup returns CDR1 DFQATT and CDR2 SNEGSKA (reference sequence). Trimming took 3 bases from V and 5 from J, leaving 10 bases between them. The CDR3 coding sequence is TGCAGTGCTAGTGGGGGGGCTGAGACCCAGTACTTC. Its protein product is CSASGGAETQYF.

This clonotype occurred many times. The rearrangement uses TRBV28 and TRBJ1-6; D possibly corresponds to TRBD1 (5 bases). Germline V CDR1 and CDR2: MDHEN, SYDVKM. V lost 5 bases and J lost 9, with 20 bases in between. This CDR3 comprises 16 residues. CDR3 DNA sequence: TGTGCCAGCAGTCCAGGGAAACCCTACCCGGCTTCACCCCTCCACTTT. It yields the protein CASSPGKPYPASPLHF.

CDR3 nucleotide sequence: TGCAGTGCTAAGGGACTAGCGGGAGACGAGCAGTACTTC. It specifies CSAKGLAGDEQYF. The V call is TRBV20-1, the J call TRBJ2-7; TRBD2 matches 14 bases. The V segment lost 4 bases and the J segment 5 bases; nucleotides outside the gene matches: 1. This CDR3 comprises 13 residues. Per the germline V gene, CDR1 is DFQATT and CDR2 is SNEGSKA (reference sequence).

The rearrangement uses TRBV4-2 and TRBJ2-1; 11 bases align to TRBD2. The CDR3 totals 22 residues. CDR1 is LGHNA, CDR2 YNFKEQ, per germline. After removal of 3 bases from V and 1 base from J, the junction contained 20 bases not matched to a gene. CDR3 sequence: CASSHALLPLAGEGRSYNEQFF. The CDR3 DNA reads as TGTGCCAGCAGCCATGCCCTACTACCACTAGCGGGGGAGGGTAGGTCCTACAATGAGCAGTTCTTC.

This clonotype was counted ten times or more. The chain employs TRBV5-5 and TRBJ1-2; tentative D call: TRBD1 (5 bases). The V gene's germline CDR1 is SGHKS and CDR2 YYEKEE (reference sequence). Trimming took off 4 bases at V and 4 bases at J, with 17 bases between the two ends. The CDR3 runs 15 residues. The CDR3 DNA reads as TGTGCCAGCAGCCAATTTCCACCCGGGACCTATGGCTACACCTTC. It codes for CASSQFPPGTYGYTF.

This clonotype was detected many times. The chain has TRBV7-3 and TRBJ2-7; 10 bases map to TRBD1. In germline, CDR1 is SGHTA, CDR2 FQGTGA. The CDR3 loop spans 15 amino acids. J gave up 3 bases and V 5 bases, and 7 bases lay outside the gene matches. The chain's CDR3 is CASSQQGTGVYEQYF. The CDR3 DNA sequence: TGTGCCAGCAGCCAGCAGGGGACAGGGGTCTACGAGCAGTACTTC.

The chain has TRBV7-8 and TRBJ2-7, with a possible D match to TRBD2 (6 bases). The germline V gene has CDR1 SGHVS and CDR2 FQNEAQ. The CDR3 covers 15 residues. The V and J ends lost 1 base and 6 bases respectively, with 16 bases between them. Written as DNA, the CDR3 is TGTGCCAGCAGCTTAGTGGAACGGGAGATCGGCGAGCAGTACTTC. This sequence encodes CASSLVEREIGEQYF. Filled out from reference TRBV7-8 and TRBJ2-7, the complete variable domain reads GAGVSQSPRYKVAKRGQDVALRCDPISGHVSLFWYQQALGQGPEFLTYFQNEAQLDKSGLPSDRFFAERPEGSVSTLKIQRTQQEDSAVYLCASSLVEREIGEQYFGPGTRLTVT.

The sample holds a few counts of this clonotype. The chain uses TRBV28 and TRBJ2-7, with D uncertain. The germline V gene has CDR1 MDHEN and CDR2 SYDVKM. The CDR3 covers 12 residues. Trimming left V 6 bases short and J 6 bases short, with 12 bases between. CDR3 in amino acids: CASSFDVFEQYF. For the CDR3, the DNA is TGTGCCAGCAGCTTCGACGTTTTCGAGCAGTACTTC.

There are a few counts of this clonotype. CDR3 bases: TGTGCCAGTAGTATAGAGGCCGGACAGACTGAAGCTTTCTTT. This gives the protein CASSIEAGQTEAFF. This chain uses TRBV19 with TRBJ1-1; tentative D call: TRBD1 (6 bases). V was clipped by 0 bases and J by 5 bases, with 10 bases between them. The CDR3 extends over 14 amino acids. Germline loops: CDR1 LNHDA, CDR2 SQIVND (reference sequence).

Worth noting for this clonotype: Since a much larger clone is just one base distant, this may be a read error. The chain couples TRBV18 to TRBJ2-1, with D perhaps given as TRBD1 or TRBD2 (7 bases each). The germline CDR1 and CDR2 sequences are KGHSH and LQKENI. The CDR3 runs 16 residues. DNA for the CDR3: TGTCCCAGCTCATCACAGGGGAGCGGGGCGTACAATGAGCAGTTCTTC. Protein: CPSSSQGSGAYNEQFF.

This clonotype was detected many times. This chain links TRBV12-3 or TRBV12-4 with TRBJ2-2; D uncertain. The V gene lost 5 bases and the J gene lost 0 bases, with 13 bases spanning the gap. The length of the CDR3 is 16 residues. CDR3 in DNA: TGTGCCAGCAGTGGTCCCCAGGATTCGAACACCGGGGAGCTGTTTTTT. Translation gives CASSGPQDSNTGELFF.

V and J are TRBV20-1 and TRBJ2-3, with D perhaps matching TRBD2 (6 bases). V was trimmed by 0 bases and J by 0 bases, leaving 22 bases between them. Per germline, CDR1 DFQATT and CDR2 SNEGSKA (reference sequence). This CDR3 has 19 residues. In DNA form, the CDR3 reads TGCAGTGCTAGAGATCTCATGATGGGAGGCCGAGTAAGCACAGATACGCAGTATTTT. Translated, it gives CSARDLMMGGRVSTDTQYF.

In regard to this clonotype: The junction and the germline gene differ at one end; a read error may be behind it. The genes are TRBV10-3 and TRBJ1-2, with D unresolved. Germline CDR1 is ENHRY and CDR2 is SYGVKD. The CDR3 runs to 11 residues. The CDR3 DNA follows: TGTGCCATCAGTGAGCCAACCGGGTTCGCCTTC. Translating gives CAISEPTGFAF.

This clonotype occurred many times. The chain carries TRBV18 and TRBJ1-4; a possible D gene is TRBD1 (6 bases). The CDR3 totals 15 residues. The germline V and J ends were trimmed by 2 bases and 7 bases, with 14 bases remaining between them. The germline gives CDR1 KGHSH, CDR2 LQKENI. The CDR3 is CASSPSGASGEKLFF. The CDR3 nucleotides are TGTGCCAGCTCACCATCAGGGGCGTCTGGTGAAAAACTGTTTTTT. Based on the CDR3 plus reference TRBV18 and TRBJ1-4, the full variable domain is NAGVMQNPRHLVRRRGQEARLRCSPMKGHSHVYWYRQLPEEGLKFMVYLQKENIIDESGMPKERFSAEFPKEGPSILRIQQVVRGDSAAYFCASSPSGASGEKLFFGSGTQLSVL.

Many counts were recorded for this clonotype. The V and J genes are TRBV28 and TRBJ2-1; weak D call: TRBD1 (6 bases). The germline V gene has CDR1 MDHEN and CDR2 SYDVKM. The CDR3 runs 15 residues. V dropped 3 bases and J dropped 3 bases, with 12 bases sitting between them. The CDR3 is CASSLGHSDYNEQFF. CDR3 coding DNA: TGTGCCAGCAGTTTGGGACACTCTGACTACAATGAGCAGTTCTTC.

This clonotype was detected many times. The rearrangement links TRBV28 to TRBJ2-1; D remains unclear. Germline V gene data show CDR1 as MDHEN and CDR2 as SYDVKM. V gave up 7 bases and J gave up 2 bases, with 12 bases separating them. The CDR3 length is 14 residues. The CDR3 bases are TGTGCCAGCATGGCTTCTCCGGCCTACAATGAGCAGTTCTTC. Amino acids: CASMASPAYNEQFF.

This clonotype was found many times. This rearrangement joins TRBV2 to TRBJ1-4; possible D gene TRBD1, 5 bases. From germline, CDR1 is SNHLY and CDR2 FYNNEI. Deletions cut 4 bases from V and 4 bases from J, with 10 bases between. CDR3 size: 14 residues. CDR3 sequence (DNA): TGTGCCAGCAGTGTTGAGACAGATAATGAAAAACTGTTTTTT. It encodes CASSVETDNEKLFF.

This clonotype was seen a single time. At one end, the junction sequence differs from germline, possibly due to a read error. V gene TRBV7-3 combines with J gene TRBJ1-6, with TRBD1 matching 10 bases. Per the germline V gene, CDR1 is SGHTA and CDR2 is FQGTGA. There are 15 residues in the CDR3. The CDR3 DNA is TGTGCCAGCAGCTCCCAGGGACAGGGGAATTCACCCCCCCACTTT. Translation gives CASSSQGQGNSPPHF.

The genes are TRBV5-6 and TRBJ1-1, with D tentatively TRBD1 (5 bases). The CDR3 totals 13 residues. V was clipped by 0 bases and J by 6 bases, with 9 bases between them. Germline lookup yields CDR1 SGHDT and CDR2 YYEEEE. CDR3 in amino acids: CASSLAGVPEAFF. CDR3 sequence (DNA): TGTGCCAGCAGCTTGGCGGGGGTCCCTGAAGCTTTCTTT.

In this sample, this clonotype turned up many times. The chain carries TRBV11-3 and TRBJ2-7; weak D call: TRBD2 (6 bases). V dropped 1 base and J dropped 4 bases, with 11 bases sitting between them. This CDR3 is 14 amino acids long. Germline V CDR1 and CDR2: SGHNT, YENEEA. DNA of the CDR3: TGTGCCAGCAGCTTAGTCGGGAGCGGGTACGAGCAGTACTTC. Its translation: CASSLVGSGYEQYF.